This section outlines one TCR beta chain sequence together with its context. Its specificity is not known. A read error may produce the germline difference seen at one junction end. The data belong to a study of identical twins. Broader study findings: Twins showed weaker excess sharing in their beta out-of-frame sequences. There is a chance that invariant MAIT and iNKT cells partially muddied zero-insertion analyses.

Germline V gives CDR1 MNHEY, CDR2 SMNVEV (reference sequence). The CDR3 length is 15 residues. Addition of a universal primer site occurred through template switching, and cDNA carried unique molecular identifiers. TCRdb recomputed calls from the 5' RACE reads with MiXCR, one row per CDR3 protein. The data contain 1.5 million or so distinct CDR3 sequences, more than 30% of them singletons. The sequence derives from a newborn girl in good health. Sequenced material: cord blood. This rearrangement joins TRBV27 to TRBJ2-1; TRBD2 is a possible D gene (6 bases). As DNA, the CDR3 is TGTGCCAGCAGCTTATGGCGGGAAGTAGGGAATGGGCAGTTCTTC. Amino acid sequence: CASSLWREVGNGQFF.